One sample yielded the 29 T cell receptor beta chains listed below, sequenced in a study of spatial heterogeneity in lung cancer. Study results and limitations: Mutation tallies in tumors tracked expanded intratumoral alpha and beta TCR counts.

TCRdb processed the 5' RACE reads anew with MiXCR; each CDR3 protein has one entry. The sample has about 12,000 distinct CDR3 sequences; roughly 7.2% are singletons. Time point reported: sample taken at primary tumor resection. No antigen is known for these receptors. This specimen was lung tumor tissue, taken at surgery. Receptor source: a female donor with early-stage non-small cell lung cancer.

V usage is TRBV7-2 and J usage is TRBJ2-7; 9 bases agree with TRBD2. Germline CDR1 SGHTA, CDR2 FQGNSA. V lost 0 bases and J lost 2; bases outside the gene matches: 5. The CDR3 has 16 residues. CDR3 residues: CASSLASTSGTYEQYF. The CDR3 DNA is TGTGCCAGCAGCTTAGCCTCGACTAGCGGCACCTACGAGCAGTACTTC. Full variable domain (remainder filled in from reference TRBV7-2 and TRBJ2-7): GAGVSQSPSNKVTEKGKDVELRCDPISGHTALYWYRQSLGQGLEFLIYFQGNSAPDKSGLPSDRFSAERTGGSVSTLTIQRTQQEDSAVYLCASSLASTSGTYEQYFGPGTRLTVT.

This clonotype was detected many times. This chain uses TRBV20-1 with TRBJ1-4, with D perhaps matching TRBD1 (5 bases). The germline V and J ends were trimmed by 4 bases and 7 bases, with 10 bases remaining between them. Germline assignment: CDR1 DFQATT and CDR2 SNEGSKA (reference sequence). CDR3 length equals 12 residues. The CDR3 bases are TGCAGTGCTAAGGGGATGCTTGAAAAACTGTTTTTT. Protein: CSAKGMLEKLFF.

This clonotype ranks as medium-sized. The chain joins TRBV9 to TRBJ2-3, with 7 bases that match TRBD2. The length of the CDR3 is 15 residues. CDR1 and CDR2 (germline): SGDLS, YYNGEE. V dropped 2 bases and J dropped 6; count of bases not matched to a gene: 9. The CDR3 reads CASSVSPSGGDTQYF. CDR3 nucleotides: TGTGCCAGCAGCGTGTCTCCTAGCGGCGGTGATACGCAGTATTTT.

This clonotype was recorded at least ten times. This rearrangement joins TRBV19 to TRBJ2-1; 8 nucleotides align to TRBD2. Germline assignment: CDR1 LNHDA and CDR2 SQIVND (reference sequence). The CDR3 is made up of 13 amino acids. The trim removed 6 bases at V and 9 bases at J, leaving 7 bases unmatched. The CDR3: CASRGAGVAEQFF. CDR3 coding DNA: TGTGCCAGTAGGGGAGCGGGAGTGGCTGAGCAGTTCTTC.

In its sample, this clonotype was seen many times. This chain uses TRBV20-1 with TRBJ1-1; tentative D call: TRBD1 (5 bases). The CDR3 runs to 11 residues. Germline V gene lookup returns CDR1 DFQATT and CDR2 SNEGSKA (reference sequence). Deletions cut 2 bases from V and 8 bases from J, with 9 bases between. CDR3 sequence reads: CSARYRGEAFF. The CDR3 DNA reads TGCAGTGCTAGATACCGGGGCGAAGCTTTCTTT.

This clonotype is deemed medium-sized. The V call is TRBV20-1, the J call TRBJ1-5, with D perhaps matching TRBD1 (5 bases). There are 14 residues in the CDR3. Trimming removed 6 bases from V and 0 bases from J, with 12 bases in between. Germline-derived CDR1 and CDR2 are DFQATT and SNEGSKA (reference sequence). CDR3 coding DNA: TGCAGTGCGGGGCTTGGGGTTAGCAATCAGCCCCAGCATTTT. It is translated as CSAGLGVSNQPQHF.

Ten or more counts support this clonotype. V usage is TRBV12-3 or TRBV12-4 and J usage is TRBJ1-6; D is uncertain. The CDR3 extends over 14 amino acids. Trimming took 8 bases from V and 2 from J, leaving 10 bases between them. The CDR3 region has the DNA TGTGCCAGCCGGGGAGAAACCTATAATTCACCCCTCCACTTT. It encodes CASRGETYNSPLHF.

By frequency in the sample, this clonotype is medium-sized. V gene TRBV6-5 combines with J gene TRBJ1-2, with D uncertain. CDR1 and CDR2 (germline): MNHEY, SVGAGI. This CDR3 is 16 amino acids long. Trimming left V 0 bases short and J 4 bases short, with 15 bases between. In nucleotides, the CDR3 is TGTGCCAGCAGTTACTCATGGCCGGGGTCTACCTATGGCTACACCTTC. It specifies CASSYSWPGSTYGYTF.

By sample fraction, this clonotype is medium-sized. The rearrangement uses TRBV12-3 or TRBV12-4 and TRBJ1-3; D remains ambiguous. The CDR3 is made up of 16 amino acids. With 6 bases removed from V and 4 bases from J, the gap between germline ends came to 19 bases. CDR3 sequence (DNA): TGTGCCAGCAGGCCTCCTGGGGTGACGAGGGGAAACACCATATATTTT. Translated: CASRPPGVTRGNTIYF.

This clonotype was counted many times. CDR3 residues: CASSSLGSGREYEQYF. The CDR3 coding sequence is TGTGCCAGCAGCTCCCTGGGAAGCGGGAGGGAATACGAGCAGTACTTC. V is TRBV7-2 and J is TRBJ2-7; TRBD2 matches at 10 bases. The length of the CDR3 is 16 residues. Germline V gives CDR1 SGHTA, CDR2 FQGNSA. Losses at the gene ends were 4 bases for V and 4 bases for J; bases not matched to a gene: 10.

Many counts were recorded for this clonotype. The J gene is TRBJ1-6, the V gene TRBV28, with D hard to call. V lost 10 bases to trimming and J lost 0 bases, with 13 bases between them. CDR1 and CDR2 from the germline V gene are MDHEN and SYDVKM. The CDR3 is 15 residues long. CDR3 residues: CATPSRSSYNSPLHF. The CDR3 region has the DNA TGTGCCACCCCCTCTCGTAGCTCCTATAATTCACCCCTCCACTTT.

This clonotype has more than one count but fewer than ten. The chain has TRBV6-6 and TRBJ2-2; 7 bases are shared with TRBD1. The ends lost 6 bases at V and 4 bases at J; junction bases unmatched: 14. Germline CDR1 MNHNY, CDR2 SVGAGI (reference sequence). The CDR3 contains 17 residues. As DNA, the CDR3 is TGTGCCAGCAGCCCCCCGACAGGGAACTTAGGCACCGGGGAGCTGTTTTTT. It codes for CASSPPTGNLGTGELFF.

By proportion, this clonotype is medium-sized (0.01 to 0.1%). The chain joins TRBV7-3 to TRBJ1-5, with unresolved D. The CDR3 sequence is 13 residues long. V was cut by 0 bases and J by 5 bases, with 5 bases left in between. Germline V gives CDR1 SGHTA, CDR2 FQGTGA. The DNA of the CDR3 is TGTGCCAGCAGCTTAACGGCTGATCAGCCCCAGCATTTT. This codes for CASSLTADQPQHF.

By proportion, this clonotype is medium-sized. The chain carries TRBV11-2 and TRBJ1-2; tentative D call: TRBD1 (6 bases). The germline gives CDR1 SGHAT, CDR2 FQNNGV. The CDR3 extends over 16 amino acids. The V and J ends lost 5 bases and 4 bases respectively, with 20 bases between them. CDR3 sequence: CASSPSPGGAGYGYTF. The CDR3 DNA follows: TGTGCCAGCAGCCCCAGCCCCGGGGGGGCGGGCTATGGCTACACCTTC. Complete variable domain (other parts from reference TRBV11-2 and TRBJ1-2): EAGVAQSPRYKIIEKRQSVAFWCNPISGHATLYWYQQILGQGPKLLIQFQNNGVVDDSQLPKDRFSAERLKGVDSTLKIQPAKLEDSAVYLCASSPSPGGAGYGYTFGSGTRLTVV.

This chain joins TRBV20-1 and TRBJ2-1, with D possibly being TRBD2 (6 bases). CDR3 length: 14 amino acids. The germline V gene encodes CDR1 DFQATT and CDR2 SNEGSKA (reference sequence). Trimming stripped 2 bases from V and 3 bases from J, with 11 bases between. CDR3 sequence (DNA): TGCAGTGCTAGACCTGGCGGGGACTACAATGAGCAGTTCTTC. Protein: CSARPGGDYNEQFF.

Within the sample, this clonotype is medium-sized. The gene calls are TRBV2 and TRBJ1-2; unclear D gene. Germline V CDR1 and CDR2: SNHLY, FYNNEI. CDR3 size: 13 residues. V lost 7 bases to trimming and J lost 4 bases, with 13 bases between them. The CDR3 protein is CASTGSPVYGYTF. CDR3 bases: TGTGCCAGCACGGGGTCACCAGTCTATGGCTACACCTTC.

The V gene is TRBV15, the J gene TRBJ1-1, with D hard to call. The CDR3 spans 12 residues. Looked up from germline, CDR1 is LNHNV and CDR2 is YYDKDF (reference sequence). Trimming shortened V by 8 bases and J by 3 bases, and 10 bases separated the two germline ends. This CDR3 reads CATHASDTEAFF. In nucleotides, the CDR3 is TGTGCCACCCATGCGTCCGACACTGAAGCTTTCTTT.

CDR3 residues: CASSQGQLSNQPQHF. In nucleotides, the CDR3 is TGTGCCAGTAGTCAGGGACAGCTGAGCAATCAGCCCCAGCATTTT. The rearrangement uses TRBV19 and TRBJ1-5; 7 positions match TRBD1. This CDR3 has 15 residues. Trimming cost V 5 bases and J 1 base; bases outside gene matches: 5. CDR1 is LNHDA and CDR2 is SQIVND in the germline V gene (reference sequence).

This clonotype was seen many times. The V and J genes are TRBV27 and TRBJ2-7; 7 nucleotides align to TRBD2. The CDR3 loop spans 14 amino acids. Germline V CDR1 and CDR2: MNHEY, SMNVEV (reference sequence). V was clipped by 8 bases and J by 3 bases; unmatched bases: 10. The CDR3 DNA reads TGTGCCAGCGCGGCAGGGCGGGAGCTCTACGAGCAGTACTTC. Translated: CASAAGRELYEQYF.

This clonotype has at least ten counts. The chain recombines TRBV28 with TRBJ2-1; D gene ambiguous. The ends were cut back, 5 bases at V and 0 bases at J, with 11 bases in the middle. CDR1 and CDR2 (germline): MDHEN, SYDVKM. The CDR3 is 15 residues long. In DNA form, the CDR3 reads TGTGCCAGCAGTCCGACAAGGAGCTCCTACAATGAGCAGTTCTTC. Translating gives CASSPTRSSYNEQFF.

This clonotype was detected many times. J is TRBJ2-3 and V is TRBV7-8; a possible D gene is TRBD1 (6 bases). Germline-derived CDR1 and CDR2 are SGHVS and FQNEAQ. The CDR3 is 13 amino acids. The V and J ends lost 5 bases and 6 bases respectively, with 12 bases between them. The CDR3 nucleotides read TGTGCCAGCAGCATGAACAGGGCGGATACGCAGTATTTT. The encoded protein is CASSMNRADTQYF.

This clonotype was counted at least ten times. The chain links TRBV20-1 to TRBJ2-7; 10 bases are a match to TRBD1. V gave up 3 bases and J gave up 7 bases; unmatched junction bases: 9. The CDR3 covers 14 residues. Germline CDR1 is DFQATT and CDR2 is SNEGSKA (reference sequence). In DNA form, the CDR3 reads TGCAGTGCTAGCGACCTCGGACAGGGGGGGGAGCAGTACTTC. It is translated as CSASDLGQGGEQYF.

This clonotype is deemed medium-sized. This rearrangement joins TRBV28 to TRBJ2-5; TRBD1 might be the D (6 bases). The CDR3 has 15 residues. The germline V and J ends were trimmed by 5 bases and 5 bases, with 18 bases remaining between them. The germline V gene has CDR1 MDHEN and CDR2 SYDVKM. The CDR3: CASSQPRGGSETQYF. DNA for the CDR3: TGTGCCAGCAGTCAACCCAGGGGCGGCTCGGAGACCCAGTACTTC.

This clonotype was counted only a few times. The chain joins TRBV20-1 to TRBJ2-2, with 7 bases lining up with TRBD2. The junction had 7 bases not matched to a gene; V was cut back by 3 bases and J by 0 bases. CDR1 is DFQATT and CDR2 is SNEGSKA in the germline V gene (reference sequence). This CDR3 has 16 amino acids. The CDR3 DNA reads TGCAGTGCTAGCCCATTCCGGGGGGCGAACACCGGGGAGCTGTTTTTT. It encodes CSASPFRGANTGELFF.

The chain links TRBV29-1 to TRBJ1-5; the D gene is possibly TRBD1 (5 bases). The V end lost 7 bases, the J end lost 3 bases, and 13 bases lay between the germline ends. The germline gives CDR1 SQVTM, CDR2 ANQGSEA. This CDR3 has 13 amino acids. In DNA form, the CDR3 reads TGCAGCGCCGCTCAGGGAAACAATCAGCCCCAGCATTTT. Its translation is CSAAQGNNQPQHF.

This clonotype has ten or more counts. This chain joins TRBV6-5 and TRBJ2-2; D call uncertain. V lost 5 bases to trimming and J lost 2 bases, with 3 bases between them. Germline V gene lookup returns CDR1 MNHEY and CDR2 SVGAGI. The CDR3 has 12 residues. The CDR3 nucleotides read TGTGCCAGCAGTCAAAACACCGGGGAGCTGTTTTTT. This codes for CASSQNTGELFF.

Within the sample, this clonotype is medium-sized. V gene TRBV28 combines with J gene TRBJ1-4; 8 bases agree with TRBD1. The V segment lost 3 bases and the J segment 4 bases; nucleotides outside the gene matches: 4. This CDR3 comprises 15 residues. CDR1 and CDR2 (germline): MDHEN, SYDVKM. CDR3 bases: TGTGCCAGCAGTTTTTGGGACAGGCTTAATGAAAAACTGTTTTTT. Residues: CASSFWDRLNEKLFF.

In its sample, this clonotype ranks as medium-sized (0.01 to 0.1%). The rearrangement uses TRBV6-2 or TRBV6-3 and TRBJ2-7, with 10 bases identical to TRBD2. This CDR3 contains 15 residues. CDR1 and CDR2 (germline): MNHEY, SVGEGT. V lost 5 bases and J lost 0; bases outside the gene matches: 4. This CDR3 is CASSDSGRLSYEQYF. CDR3 in DNA: TGTGCCAGCAGTGATAGCGGGAGGCTCTCCTACGAGCAGTACTTC.

The chain is built from TRBV12-3 or TRBV12-4 and TRBJ2-7; D unclear. V lost 6 bases to trimming and J lost 0 bases, with 12 bases between them. The CDR3 is 14 amino acids. The CDR3 region has the DNA TGTGCCAGCAGCCCCGGGTCAGGCTCCTACGAGCAGTACTTC. Amino acids: CASSPGSGSYEQYF.